This T cell receptor beta chain was obtained from a study of early T cells in non-severe SARS-CoV-2 infection. Overall study context: The sequenced material was bulk RNA from unsorted whole blood, and its chains were unpaired.

In germline, CDR1 is SGHVS, CDR2 FNYEAQ. V dropped 1 base and J dropped 6; count of bases not matched to a gene: 6. CDR3 length: 15 amino acids. This clonotype was seen repeatedly, ten times or more. The antigen remains undetermined. Study results and limitations: Matching with VDJdb favored anti-spike CD8 responses (missing private and CD4 specificities).

In the library, individual cDNA molecules carried attached unique molecular identifiers. TCRdb analysed the 5' RACE reads with MiXCR anew, one entry per CDR3 protein. The profile shows more than 20,000 distinct CDR3 sequences, under 4.5% of them singletons. This TCR was sampled from an adult who was a healthcare worker with PCR-confirmed SARS-CoV-2 infection or an uninfected control (not recorded which). The genes are TRBV7-6 and TRBJ2-5; 9 positions match TRBD1. Source material: whole blood. The DNA for the CDR3 is TGTGCCAGCAGCTTAGACAGGGGGCTGGAAAAGACCCAGTACTTC. This sequence encodes CASSLDRGLEKTQYF.